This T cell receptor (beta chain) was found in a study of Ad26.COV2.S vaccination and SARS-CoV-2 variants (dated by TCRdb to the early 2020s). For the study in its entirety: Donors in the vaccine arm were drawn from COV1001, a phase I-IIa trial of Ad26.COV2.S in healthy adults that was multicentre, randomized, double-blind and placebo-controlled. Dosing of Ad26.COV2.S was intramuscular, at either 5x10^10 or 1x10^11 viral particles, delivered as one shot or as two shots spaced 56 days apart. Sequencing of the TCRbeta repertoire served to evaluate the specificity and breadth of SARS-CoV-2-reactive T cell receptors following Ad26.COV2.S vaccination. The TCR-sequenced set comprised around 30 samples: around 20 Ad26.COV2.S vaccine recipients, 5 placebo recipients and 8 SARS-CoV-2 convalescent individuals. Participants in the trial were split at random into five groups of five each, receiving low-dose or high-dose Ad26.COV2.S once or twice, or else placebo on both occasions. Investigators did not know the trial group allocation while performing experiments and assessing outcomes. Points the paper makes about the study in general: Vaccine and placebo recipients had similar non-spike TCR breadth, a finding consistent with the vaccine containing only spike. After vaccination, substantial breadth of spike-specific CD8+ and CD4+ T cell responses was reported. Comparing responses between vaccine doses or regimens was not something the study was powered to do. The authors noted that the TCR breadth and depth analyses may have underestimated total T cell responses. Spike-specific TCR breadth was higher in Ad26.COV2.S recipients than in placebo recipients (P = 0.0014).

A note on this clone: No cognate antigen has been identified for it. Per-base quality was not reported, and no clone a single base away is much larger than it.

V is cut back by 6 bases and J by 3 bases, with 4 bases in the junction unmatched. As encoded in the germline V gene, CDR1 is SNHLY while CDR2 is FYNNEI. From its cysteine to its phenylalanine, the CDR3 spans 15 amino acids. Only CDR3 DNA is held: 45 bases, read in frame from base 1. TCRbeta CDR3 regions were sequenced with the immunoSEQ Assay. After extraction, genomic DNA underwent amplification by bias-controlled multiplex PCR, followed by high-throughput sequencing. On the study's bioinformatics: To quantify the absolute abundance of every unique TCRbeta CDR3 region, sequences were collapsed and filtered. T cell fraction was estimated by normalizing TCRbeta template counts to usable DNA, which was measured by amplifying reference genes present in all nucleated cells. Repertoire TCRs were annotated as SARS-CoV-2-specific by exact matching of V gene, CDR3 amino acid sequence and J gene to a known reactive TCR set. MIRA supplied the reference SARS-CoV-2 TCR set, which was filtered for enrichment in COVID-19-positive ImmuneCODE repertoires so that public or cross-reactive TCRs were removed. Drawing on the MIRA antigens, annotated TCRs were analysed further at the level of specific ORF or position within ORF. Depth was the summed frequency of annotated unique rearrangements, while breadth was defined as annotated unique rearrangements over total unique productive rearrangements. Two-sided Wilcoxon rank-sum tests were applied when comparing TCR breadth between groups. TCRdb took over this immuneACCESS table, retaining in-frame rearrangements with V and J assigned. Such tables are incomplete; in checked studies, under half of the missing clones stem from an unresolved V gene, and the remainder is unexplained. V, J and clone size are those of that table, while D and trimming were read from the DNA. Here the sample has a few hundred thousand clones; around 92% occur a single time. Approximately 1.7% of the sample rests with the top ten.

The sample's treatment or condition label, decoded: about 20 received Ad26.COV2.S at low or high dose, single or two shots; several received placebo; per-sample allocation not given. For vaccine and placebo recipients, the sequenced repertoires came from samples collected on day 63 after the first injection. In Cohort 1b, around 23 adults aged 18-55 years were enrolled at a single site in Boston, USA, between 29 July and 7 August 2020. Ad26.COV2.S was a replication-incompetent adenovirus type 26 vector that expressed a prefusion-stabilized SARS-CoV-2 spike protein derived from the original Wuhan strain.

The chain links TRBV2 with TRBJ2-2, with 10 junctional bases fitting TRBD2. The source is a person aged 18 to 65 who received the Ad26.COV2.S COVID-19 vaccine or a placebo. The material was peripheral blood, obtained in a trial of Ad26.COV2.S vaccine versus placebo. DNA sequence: TGTGCCAGCAGCTCTAGCGGGGGTGACACCGGGGAGCTGTTTTTT. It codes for CASSSSGGDTGELFF.